Described below is a single T cell receptor (beta chain) sequence and its context. This receptor's antigen is unknown. Base-call qualities are not available, and no considerably larger clone is one nucleotide away. These data belong to a study of T-cell reconstitution after alpha-beta-depleted transplantation in children (dated by TCRdb to about 2016). Looking at the study overall: The study quantitatively tracked T-cell immune reconstitution after TCRalphabeta/CD19-depleted allogeneic hematopoietic cell transplantation in children using TCR repertoire profiling.

Spanning cysteine to phenylalanine, the CDR3 consists of 19 amino acids. Of the read, only the CDR3 DNA is kept; its 57 bases are in frame from base 1. CDR1 SGHAT and CDR2 FQDESV are derived from the germline V gene (reference sequence). Trimming removed 6 bases from V and 4 bases from J; the gene matches leave 17 bases unexplained. Library prep was done by PCR. These reads were obtained on an Illumina HiSeq 2500. To normalize quantification of the TCRbeta repertoire, the TCR libraries were built with molecular barcoding that relied on unique molecular identifiers. TCRdb reworked the public reads: Q25 trimming with fastp, MiXCR clone assembly, productive beta chains retained. CDR3 protein sequences are deduplicated, and each keeps its most common genes and DNA. The sample table lists a few hundred thousand distinct CDR3 sequences, about a tenth of them with a count of one. Together, the top ten hold over 9.5% of the sample.

The source of this sequence is a human donor who donated a stem cell graft to a child with SCID. Material: PBMCs from the stem cell graft donor, obtained from the stem cell graft. The receptor chain draws on TRBV11-1 and TRBJ2-2; 10 of the junction bases match TRBD2. The bases read TGTGCCAGCAGAGGTGGCCCCGAAGCGGGGGGGCGTGTCACCGGGGAGCTGTTTTTT. Translation gives CASRGGPEAGGRVTGELFF.